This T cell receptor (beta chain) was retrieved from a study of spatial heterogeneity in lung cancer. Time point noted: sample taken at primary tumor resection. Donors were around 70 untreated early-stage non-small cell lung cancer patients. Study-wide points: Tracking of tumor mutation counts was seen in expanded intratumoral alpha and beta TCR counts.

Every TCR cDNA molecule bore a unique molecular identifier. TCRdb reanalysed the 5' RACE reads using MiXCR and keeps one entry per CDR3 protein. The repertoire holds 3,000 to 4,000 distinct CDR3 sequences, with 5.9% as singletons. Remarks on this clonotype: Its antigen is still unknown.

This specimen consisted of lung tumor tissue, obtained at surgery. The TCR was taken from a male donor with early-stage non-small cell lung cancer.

The CDR3 protein is CASSFQRGGELFF. The CDR3 DNA is TGTGCCAGCAGCTTCCAGAGAGGCGGGGAGCTGTTTTTT. The chain couples TRBV7-3 to TRBJ2-2; D is uncertain. The V gene lost 3 bases and the J gene lost 7 bases, with 9 bases spanning the gap. CDR3 length equals 13 residues. Germline assignment: CDR1 SGHTA and CDR2 FQGTGA. The entire variable domain, with the rest obtained from reference TRBV7-3 and TRBJ2-2, is as follows: GAGVSQTPSNKVTEKGKYVELRCDPISGHTALYWYRQSLGQGPEFLIYFQGTGAADDSGLPNDRFFAVRPEGSVSTLKIQRTERGDSAVYLCASSFQRGGELFFGEGSRLTVL.